This TCR beta chain was obtained from a study of chemoradiotherapy in HPV16-positive cancers. Some clones are missing from TCRdb's copy, which holds only in-frame ones; the method was immunoSEQ multiplex PCR. The sample includes about 23,000 clones, more than 85% seen only once; the top ten take more than 3.5%. CDR1 is LGHNA and CDR2 is YSLEER in the germline V gene. The CDR3 loop spans 13 amino acids. J lost 9 bases, V lost 0 bases, and 3 bases had no gene match. The specimen was blood, collected from a patient who underwent chemoradiotherapy. The sequence derives from a human donor with HPV-associated anogenital cancer. This chain connects TRBV4-3 to TRBJ2-3; 7 positions agree with TRBD2. CDR3 nucleotide sequence: TGCGCCAGCAGCCAAGACCGAGCGGGGACGCAGTATTTT. Amino acid sequence: CASSQDRAGTQYF.